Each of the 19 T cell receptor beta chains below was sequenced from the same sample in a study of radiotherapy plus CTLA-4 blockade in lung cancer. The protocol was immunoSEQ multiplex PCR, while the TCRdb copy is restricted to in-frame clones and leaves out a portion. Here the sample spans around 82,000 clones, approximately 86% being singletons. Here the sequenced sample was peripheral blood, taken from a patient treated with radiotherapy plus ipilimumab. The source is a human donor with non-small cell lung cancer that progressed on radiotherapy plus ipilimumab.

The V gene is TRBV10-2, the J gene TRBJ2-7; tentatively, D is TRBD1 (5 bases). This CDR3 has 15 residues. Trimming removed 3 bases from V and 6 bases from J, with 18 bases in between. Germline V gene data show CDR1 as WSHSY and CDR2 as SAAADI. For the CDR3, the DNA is TGCGCCAGCAGTGACCTAAGGACACAAGCTCGCGAGCAGTACTTC. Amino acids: CASSDLRTQAREQYF.

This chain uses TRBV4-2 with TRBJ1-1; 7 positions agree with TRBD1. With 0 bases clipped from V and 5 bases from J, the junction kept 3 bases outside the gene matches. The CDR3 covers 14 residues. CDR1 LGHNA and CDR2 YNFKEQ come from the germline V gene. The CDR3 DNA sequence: TGTGCCAGCAGCCAAGACGCAGGGGGGACTGAAGCTTTCTTT. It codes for CASSQDAGGTEAFF.

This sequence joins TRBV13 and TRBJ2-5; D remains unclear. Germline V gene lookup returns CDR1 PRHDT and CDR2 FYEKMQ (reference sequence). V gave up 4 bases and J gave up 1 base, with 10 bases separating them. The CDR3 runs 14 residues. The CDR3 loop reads CASSSKTVQETQYF. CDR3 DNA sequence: TGTGCCAGCAGCTCCAAGACGGTCCAAGAGACCCAGTACTTC.

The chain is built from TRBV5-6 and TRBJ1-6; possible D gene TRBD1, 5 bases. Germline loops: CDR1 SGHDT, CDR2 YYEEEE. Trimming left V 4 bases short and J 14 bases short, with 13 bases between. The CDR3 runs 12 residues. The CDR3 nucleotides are TGTGCCAGCAGCCGCACCCCAGGGTCCCTCCACTTT. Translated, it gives CASSRTPGSLHF.

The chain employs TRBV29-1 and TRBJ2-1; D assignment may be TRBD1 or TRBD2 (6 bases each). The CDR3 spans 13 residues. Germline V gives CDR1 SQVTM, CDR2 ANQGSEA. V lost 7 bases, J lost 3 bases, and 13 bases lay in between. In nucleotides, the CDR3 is TGCAGCGCCCCGGGGGCCGGCTACAATGAGCAGTTCTTC. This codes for CSAPGAGYNEQFF.

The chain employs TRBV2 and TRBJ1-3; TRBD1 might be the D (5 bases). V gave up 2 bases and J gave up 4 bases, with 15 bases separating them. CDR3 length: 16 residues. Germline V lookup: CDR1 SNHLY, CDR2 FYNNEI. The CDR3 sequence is CASSEIGPDKGNTIYF. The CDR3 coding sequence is TGTGCCAGCAGTGAAATCGGGCCGGACAAAGGAAACACCATATATTTT.

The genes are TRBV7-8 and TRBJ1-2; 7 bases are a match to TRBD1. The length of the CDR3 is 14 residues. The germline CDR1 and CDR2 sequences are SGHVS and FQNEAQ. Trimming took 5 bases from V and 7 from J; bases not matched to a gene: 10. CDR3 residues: CASSAYIDRAGYTF. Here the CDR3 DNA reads TGTGCCAGCAGCGCATACATAGACAGGGCTGGCTACACCTTC.

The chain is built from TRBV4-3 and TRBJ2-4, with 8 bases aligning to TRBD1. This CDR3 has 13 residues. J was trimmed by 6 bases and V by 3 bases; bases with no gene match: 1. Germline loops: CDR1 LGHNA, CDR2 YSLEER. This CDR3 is CASSHTGGNIQYF. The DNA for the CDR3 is TGCGCCAGCAGCCACACAGGGGGAAACATTCAGTACTTC.

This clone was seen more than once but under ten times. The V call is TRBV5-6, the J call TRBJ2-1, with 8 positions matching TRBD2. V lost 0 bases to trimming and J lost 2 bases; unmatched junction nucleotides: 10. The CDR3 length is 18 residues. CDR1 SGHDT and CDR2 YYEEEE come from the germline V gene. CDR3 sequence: CASSLVVRGGIPYNEQFF. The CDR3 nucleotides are TGTGCCAGCAGCTTGGTTGTGCGCGGGGGGATCCCCTACAATGAGCAGTTCTTC.

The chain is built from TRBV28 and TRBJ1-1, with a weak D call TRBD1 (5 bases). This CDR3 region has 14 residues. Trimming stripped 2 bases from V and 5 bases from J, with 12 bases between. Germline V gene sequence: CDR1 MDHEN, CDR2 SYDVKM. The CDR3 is CASSLHSGRTEAFF. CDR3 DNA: TGTGCCAGCAGTTTACACTCAGGGAGGACTGAAGCTTTCTTT.

The CDR3 spells CASSVRNNEQFF. CDR3 nucleotide sequence: TGTGCCAGCAGTGTGCGCAACAATGAGCAGTTCTTC. The chain couples TRBV6-1 to TRBJ2-1; D uncertain. Germline CDR1 MNHNS, CDR2 SASEGT. The V and J ends lost 4 bases and 5 bases respectively, with 6 bases between them. This CDR3 comprises 12 residues.

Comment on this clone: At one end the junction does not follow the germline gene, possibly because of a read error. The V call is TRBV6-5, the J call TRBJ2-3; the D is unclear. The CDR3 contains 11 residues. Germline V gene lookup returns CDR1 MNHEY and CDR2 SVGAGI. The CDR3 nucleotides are TGTGCCAGCAGTTTTCTTGGGGTTGTACATTTT. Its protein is CASSFLGVVHF.

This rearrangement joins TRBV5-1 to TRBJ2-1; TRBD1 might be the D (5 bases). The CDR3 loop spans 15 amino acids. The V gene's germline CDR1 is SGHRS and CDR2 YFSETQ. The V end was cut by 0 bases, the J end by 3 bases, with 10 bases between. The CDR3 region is CASSLGQGHYNEQFF. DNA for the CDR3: TGCGCCAGCAGCTTGGGTCAGGGCCACTACAATGAGCAGTTCTTC.

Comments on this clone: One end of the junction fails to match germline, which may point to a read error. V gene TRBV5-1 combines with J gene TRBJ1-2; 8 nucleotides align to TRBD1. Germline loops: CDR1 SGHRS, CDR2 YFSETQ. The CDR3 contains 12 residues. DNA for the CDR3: TGCGCCAGCAGTCAGAACGACAGGGGTACATCCTTC. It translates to CASSQNDRGTSF.

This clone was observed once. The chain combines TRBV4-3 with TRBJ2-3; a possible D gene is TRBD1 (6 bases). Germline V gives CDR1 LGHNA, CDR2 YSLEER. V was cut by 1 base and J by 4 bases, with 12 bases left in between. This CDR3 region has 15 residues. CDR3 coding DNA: TGCGCCAGCAGCCAAGTTCTCACAGGGCCAGATACGCAGTATTTT. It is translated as CASSQVLTGPDTQYF.

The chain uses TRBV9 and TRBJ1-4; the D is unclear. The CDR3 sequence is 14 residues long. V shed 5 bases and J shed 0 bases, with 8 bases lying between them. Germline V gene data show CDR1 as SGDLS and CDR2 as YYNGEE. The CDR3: CASSPGPTNEKLFF. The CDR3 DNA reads TGTGCCAGCAGTCCCGGACCAACTAATGAAAAACTGTTTTTT.

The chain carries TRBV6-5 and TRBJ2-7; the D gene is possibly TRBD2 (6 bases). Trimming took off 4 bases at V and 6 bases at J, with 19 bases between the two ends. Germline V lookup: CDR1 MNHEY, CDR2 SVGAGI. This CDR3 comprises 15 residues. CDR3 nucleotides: TGTGCCAGCAGTTCCCTAGGAGGGAGGACTGGCGAGCAGTACTTC. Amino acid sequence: CASSSLGGRTGEQYF.

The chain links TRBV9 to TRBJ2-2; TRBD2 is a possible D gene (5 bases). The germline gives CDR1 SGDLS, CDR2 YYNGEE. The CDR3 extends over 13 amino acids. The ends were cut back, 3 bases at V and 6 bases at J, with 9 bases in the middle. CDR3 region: CASSAQRPGELFF. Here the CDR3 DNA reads TGTGCCAGCAGCGCACAGCGGCCCGGGGAGCTGTTTTTT.

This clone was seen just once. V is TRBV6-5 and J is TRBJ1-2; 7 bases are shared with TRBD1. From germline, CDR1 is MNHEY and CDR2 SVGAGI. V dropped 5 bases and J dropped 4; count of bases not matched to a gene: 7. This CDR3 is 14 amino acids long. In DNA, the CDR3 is TGTGCCAGCAGTCCACAGGGGTTTAGCTATGGCTACACCTTC. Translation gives CASSPQGFSYGYTF.